The clone carrying this T cell receptor beta chain appeared a single time. What it binds is not known. Germline V gene lookup returns CDR1 SGHDT and CDR2 YYEEEE. The germline V and J ends were trimmed by 3 bases and 9 bases, with 6 bases remaining between them. The CDR3 length is 11 residues. This sample is drawn from a study of a mutant IDH1 vaccine in newly diagnosed glioma. Turning to the study itself: Following radiotherapy alone, or alongside temozolomide cycles, vaccination was started after an interval of 4-6 weeks.

TCRdb's copy holds only in-frame clones and misses some; the assay was immunoSEQ multiplex PCR. The table shows around 23,000 clones, with around 82% occurring only once. The time point here: week 47, end of study. All doses held 300 ug of mutant IDH1 20-mer peptide, with topical imiquimod. V and J are TRBV5-6 and TRBJ2-2; D remains ambiguous. The source of this sequence is a man between 35 and 55 years old with glioma. Sample: PBMCs, taken from a glioma patient whose treatment included an IDH1 peptide vaccine. DNA of the CDR3: TGTGCCAGCAGCTCGACCCGGGAGCTGTTTTTT. Translating it yields CASSSTRELFF.